Below are 2 T cell receptor beta chains sequenced from a single sample in a study of T cell responses to AZD1222 COVID-19 vaccine. Generated by immunoSEQ multiplex PCR, the TCRdb table keeps only in-frame clones and is missing some. The data contain about 96,000 clones, roughly 87% of them singletons. Material: peripheral blood, obtained on day 0 of AZD1222 vaccination. All receptors derive from an adult in good health.

About this clone itself: At one end, the junction sequence differs from germline, possibly due to a read error. The chain carries TRBV7-7 and TRBJ2-1; 8 nucleotides line up with TRBD1. The CDR3 has 15 residues. Germline loops: CDR1 SSHAT, CDR2 FNYEAQ (reference sequence). The CDR3 region is CASSPRTGTYNEQFF. The CDR3 nucleotides are TGTGCTAGCAGCCCCAGGACAGGGACGTACAATGAGCAGTTCTTC.

This clone was seen a handful of times. This chain links TRBV6-2 or TRBV6-3 with TRBJ2-7; D assignment may be TRBD1 or TRBD2 (5 bases each). V lost 7 bases and J 4 bases, leaving 20 bases between the germline ends. The CDR3 has 15 amino acids. Germline CDR1 and CDR2: MNHEY and SVGEGT. CDR3 sequence (DNA): TGTGCCAGCACCCCGGCCGGGGCTAGCCAGTACGAGCAGTACTTC. Translated: CASTPAGASQYEQYF.